This T cell receptor (beta chain) is from a study of cytomegalovirus exposure and HLA in healthy donors. Study-wide points: The study designated fewer than 200 TCR beta chains cytomegalovirus-associated. When a later analysis compared HLA-associated TCR beta chains with equally common others, the HLA-associated chains turned out to be more clonally expanded and to have lower generation probabilities. Analyses of presence and absence presupposed an approximately uniform sequencing depth across donors.

To note about this clone: Its antigen remains unidentified.

With 60 Vbeta and 13 Jbeta primers, the PCR was carried out. The data were produced by immunoSEQ multiplex PCR, yet TCRdb's version contains in-frame clones alone and is incomplete. The data hold 130,000 or so clones, with 75% observed a single time. Germline CDR1 is KGHSH and CDR2 is LQKENI. Trimming removed 3 bases from V and 7 bases from J; junction bases left unmatched: 7. CDR3 length: 14 amino acids. The receptor was derived from a man aged 30-40 years in good health and CMV-seronegative. The chain couples TRBV18 to TRBJ2-7, with TRBD1 matching 9 bases. Material: PBMCs. CDR3: CASSPGTGQGEQYF. In DNA form, the CDR3 reads TGTGCCAGCTCACCGGGGACAGGGCAGGGGGAGCAGTACTTC.